Presented here are 13 T cell receptor beta chains from one specimen sequenced in a study of blood T cell repertoires in COVID-19. The method was immunoSEQ multiplex PCR; TCRdb's version includes in-frame clones alone and lacks a portion of them. The sample gives fewer than 400,000 clones, approximately 90% of which show up once; around 4.2% is in the top ten. The sequenced material came from PBMCs or T cells enriched from blood (not recorded which). Source of these receptors: a woman aged 25 to 39 who had been exposed to COVID-19.

The chain carries TRBV28 and TRBJ1-2; 7 nucleotides agree with TRBD1. With 5 bases clipped from V and 4 bases from J, the junction kept 13 bases outside the gene matches. The CDR3 spans 16 residues. Germline V gene lookup returns CDR1 MDHEN and CDR2 SYDVKM. The CDR3 DNA sequence: TGTGCCAGCAGTGCCCACAGGGGAAGAGGGCTCTATGGCTACACCTTC. Translation: CASSAHRGRGLYGYTF.

This chain uses TRBV3-1 (or the pseudogene TRBV3-2) with TRBJ1-3, with unresolved D. CDR3 length: 17 residues. Germline V lookup: CDR1 LGHDT, CDR2 YNNKEL (reference sequence). V was cut by 0 bases and J by 2 bases, with 14 bases left in between. The DNA of the CDR3 is TGTGCCAGCAGCCAAGATTTGAGCGGAACGGCTGGAAACACCATATATTTT. It is translated as CASSQDLSGTAGNTIYF.

The V gene is TRBV15, the J gene TRBJ1-2; D unresolved. The CDR3 covers 15 residues. Per the germline V gene, CDR1 is LNHNV and CDR2 is YYDKDF (reference sequence). V lost 0 bases and J 0 bases, leaving 8 bases between the germline ends. The CDR3 loop reads CATSRERLANYGYTF. The CDR3 DNA is TGTGCCACCAGCAGAGAGAGGTTAGCTAACTATGGCTACACCTTC.

Of note for this clone: Other DNA sequences from this sample encode an identical CDR3 as well. The rearrangement joins TRBV7-2 to TRBJ1-2; possible D gene TRBD1, 5 bases. The germline V gene encodes CDR1 SGHTA and CDR2 FQGNSA. V shed 1 base and J shed 2 bases, with 5 bases lying between them. This CDR3 has 13 amino acids. CDR3 nucleotide sequence: TGTGCCAGCAGCTTAGGACAGAACTATGGCTACACCTTC. Residues: CASSLGQNYGYTF.

The J gene is TRBJ2-1, the V gene TRBV5-8; maybe TRBD2 (6 bases). The V gene lost 1 base and the J gene lost 8 bases, with 16 bases spanning the gap. The CDR3 runs to 15 residues. Looked up from germline, CDR1 is SGHTS and CDR2 is YDEGEE. CDR3 bases: TGTGCCAGCAGCTTGTGGGGGGTAGGGGCGGATGAGCAGTTCTTC. Its protein is CASSLWGVGADEQFF.

This clone showed up just a few times. The chain carries TRBV27 and TRBJ2-2; 8 bases are shared with TRBD2. The CDR3 has 16 residues. CDR1 is MNHEY, CDR2 SMNVEV, per germline (reference sequence). The V gene end was trimmed by 5 bases and the J gene end by 8 bases; junction bases not matched to a gene: 13. The CDR3 spells CASSPLFSGGLGELFF. CDR3 coding DNA: TGTGCCAGCAGTCCCCTATTCAGCGGGGGACTTGGGGAGCTGTTTTTT.

The J gene is TRBJ1-4, the V gene TRBV19; D not resolved. In germline, CDR1 is LNHDA, CDR2 SQIVND (reference sequence). The CDR3 is made up of 12 amino acids. Trimming removed 3 bases from V and 5 bases from J, with 4 bases in between. CDR3 region: CASSMRNEKLFF. The CDR3 DNA is TGTGCCAGTAGTATGAGGAATGAAAAACTGTTTTTT.

The chain employs TRBV21-1 and TRBJ2-5; the table's D call, TRBD1, has no DNA check behind it. TRBV21-1 is marked as a pseudogene. This CDR3 comprises 16 residues. The chain's CDR3 is CASSNRVRGSGETQYF. CDR3 sequence (DNA): TGTGCCAGCAGCAATAGGGTCAGGGGATCTGGGGAGACCCAGTACTTC.

The V gene is TRBV5-8, the J gene TRBJ1-6; 7 bases match TRBD1. Germline loops: CDR1 SGHTS, CDR2 YDEGEE. V lost 4 bases and J lost 9; bases outside the gene matches: 7. The length of the CDR3 is 14 residues. CDR3 in DNA: TGTGCCAGCAGCAGGAGACAGGGCGGTTCACCCCTCCACTTT. As protein: CASSRRQGGSPLHF. Based on the CDR3 plus reference TRBV5-8 and TRBJ1-6, the full variable domain is EAGVTQSPTHLIKTRGQQATLRCSPISGHTSVYWYQQALGLGLQFLLWYDEGEERNRGNFPPRFSGRQFPNYSSELNVNALELEDSALYLCASSRRQGGSPLHFGNGTRLTVT.

J is TRBJ2-7 and V is TRBV10-3; 11 nucleotides match TRBD1. With V trimmed by 6 bases and J by 5 bases, 6 bases remained unmatched. The CDR3 runs to 14 residues. Germline CDR1 reads ENHRY; CDR2 reads SYGVKD. As DNA, the CDR3 is TGTGCCATCAGACCGGGACAGGGGGTAAACGAGCAGTACTTC. As protein: CAIRPGQGVNEQYF.

The rearrangement uses TRBV3-1 (or the pseudogene TRBV3-2) and TRBJ1-2; tentative D call: TRBD1 (6 bases). Germline lookup yields CDR1 LGHDT and CDR2 YNNKEL (reference sequence). V lost 8 bases to trimming and J lost 8 bases, with 30 bases between them. This CDR3 region has 17 residues. CDR3: CASLKRASINRALGYTF. The CDR3, as DNA: TGTGCCAGCCTAAAAAGGGCCAGCATCAACAGGGCGCTAGGCTACACCTTC.

The chain employs TRBV2 and TRBJ2-7, with D unresolved. Germline CDR1 and CDR2: SNHLY and FYNNEI. This CDR3 is built from 12 residues. V lost 2 bases and J lost 3, with 5 bases in between. The CDR3 DNA reads TGTGCCAGCAGTGAACAGTACTACGAGCAGTACTTC. Protein sequence: CASSEQYYEQYF.

The chain recombines TRBV25-1 with TRBJ1-6, with D possibly matching TRBD1 (6 bases). This CDR3 is 17 amino acids long. Germline V CDR1 and CDR2: MGHDK, SYGVNS. V lost 6 bases to trimming and J lost 0 bases, with 15 bases between them. As DNA, the CDR3 is TGTGCCAGCAGCCTTTCGACAGGCAGCTCCTATAATTCACCCCTCCACTTT. Amino acid sequence: CASSLSTGSSYNSPLHF.